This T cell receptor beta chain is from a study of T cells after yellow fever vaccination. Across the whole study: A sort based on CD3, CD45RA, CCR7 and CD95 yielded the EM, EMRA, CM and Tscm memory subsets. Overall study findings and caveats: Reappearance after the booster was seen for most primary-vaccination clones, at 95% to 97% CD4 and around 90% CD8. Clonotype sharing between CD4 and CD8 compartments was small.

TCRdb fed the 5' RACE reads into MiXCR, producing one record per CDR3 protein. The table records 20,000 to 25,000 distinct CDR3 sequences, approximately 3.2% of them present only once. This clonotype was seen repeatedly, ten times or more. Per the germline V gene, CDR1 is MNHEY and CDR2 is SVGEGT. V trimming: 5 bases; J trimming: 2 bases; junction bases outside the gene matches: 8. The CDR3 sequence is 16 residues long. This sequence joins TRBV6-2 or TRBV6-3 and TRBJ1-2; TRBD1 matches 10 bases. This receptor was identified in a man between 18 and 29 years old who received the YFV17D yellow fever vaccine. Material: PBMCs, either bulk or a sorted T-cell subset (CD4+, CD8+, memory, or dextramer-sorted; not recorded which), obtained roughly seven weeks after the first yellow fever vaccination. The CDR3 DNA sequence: TGTGCCAGCAGTACACTTCGGACAGGGGGAAACTATGGCTACACCTTC. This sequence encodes CASSTLRTGGNYGYTF.